One sample yielded the 6 T cell receptor beta chains listed below, sequenced in a study of early T cells in non-severe SARS-CoV-2 infection. TCRdb called the 5' RACE reads again in MiXCR, with one record for every CDR3 protein. The table includes more than 70,000 distinct CDR3 sequences, about 11% detected once. The sample here was whole blood, taken at baseline. Source of these receptors: an adult who was a healthcare worker with PCR-confirmed SARS-CoV-2 infection or an uninfected control (not recorded which).

In its sample, this clonotype was seen a few times. This chain links TRBV5-6 with TRBJ1-1; TRBD1 is a possible D gene (5 bases). The V gene's germline CDR1 is SGHDT and CDR2 YYEEEE. The length of the CDR3 is 14 residues. Trimming stripped 4 bases from V and 2 bases from J, with 12 bases between. CDR3 region: CASSRKTANTEAFF. The CDR3, as DNA: TGTGCCAGCAGCCGAAAGACAGCTAACACTGAAGCTTTCTTT.

There are a few counts of this clonotype. The gene calls are TRBV6-1 and TRBJ2-2; 7 bases agree with TRBD1. The CDR3 covers 16 residues. CDR1 is MNHNS, CDR2 SASEGT, per germline. V lost 6 bases to trimming and J lost 4 bases; unmatched junction nucleotides: 11. The CDR3 sequence is CASSHRQGTTTGELFF. CDR3 DNA: TGTGCCAGCAGCCACCGACAGGGAACTACCACCGGGGAGCTGTTTTTT.

The CDR3 sequence: CASSQDPPGSGETQYF. The CDR3 DNA follows: TGCGCCAGCAGCCAAGATCCGCCAGGGTCGGGGGAGACCCAGTACTTC. The rearrangement uses TRBV4-3 and TRBJ2-5; tentatively, D is TRBD1 or TRBD2 (5 bases each). Germline V gene sequence: CDR1 LGHNA, CDR2 YSLEER. V dropped 0 bases and J dropped 5 bases, with 16 bases sitting between them. This CDR3 contains 16 residues.

The V and J genes are TRBV5-1 and TRBJ1-3; D remains ambiguous. Germline lookup yields CDR1 SGHRS and CDR2 YFSETQ. The CDR3 covers 15 residues. Trimming shortened V by 4 bases and J by 0 bases, and 11 bases separated the two germline ends. CDR3 nucleotide sequence: TGCGCCAGCAGCCCGGACGGTACCTCTGGAAACACCATATATTTT. This gives the protein CASSPDGTSGNTIYF.

Many counts were recorded for this clonotype. The chain carries TRBV5-1 and TRBJ1-1; perhaps TRBD1 as D (6 bases). The germline V gene encodes CDR1 SGHRS and CDR2 YFSETQ. Trimming left V 3 bases short and J 5 bases short, with 11 bases between. CDR3 length: 13 residues. The CDR3 nucleotides are TGCGCCAGCAGCTGGAACAGGGCGACTGAAGCTTTCTTT. Translating gives CASSWNRATEAFF.

The J gene is TRBJ2-3, the V gene TRBV7-2; D is unresolved. Germline lookup yields CDR1 SGHTA and CDR2 FQGNSA. The CDR3 has 13 residues. V lost 4 bases and J lost 4, with 9 bases in between. CDR3 coding DNA: TGTGCCAGCAGCTCTAGTGGGCCAGATACGCAGTATTTT. The encoded protein is CASSSSGPDTQYF.